These 21 T cell receptor beta chains originate from one sample sequenced in a study of cytomegalovirus exposure and HLA in healthy donors. Researchers ran the PCR with 60 Vbeta and 13 Jbeta primers. Produced via immunoSEQ multiplex PCR; TCRdb's table is partial and in-frame only. The sample contains about 200,000 clones, approximately 80% of which appear only once. The specimen was PBMCs. The receptors originated from a man aged 45-65 years in good health and CMV-seronegative.

This clone was seen only a few times. V and J are TRBV29-1 and TRBJ2-7, with 7 bases lining up with TRBD2. The CDR3 is made up of 11 amino acids. From germline, CDR1 is SQVTM and CDR2 ANQGSEA. Trimming at V came to 8 bases and at J to 7 bases, leaving 8 bases not matched to a gene. The DNA for the CDR3 is TGCAGCACTGAGAAGGGAGGGGAGCAGTACTTC. Its protein product is CSTEKGGEQYF.

The genes are TRBV5-5 and TRBJ2-5; a weak D match, TRBD2 (6 bases). Trimming left V 4 bases short and J 5 bases short, with 18 bases between. Germline V CDR1 and CDR2: SGHKS, YYEKEE (reference sequence). This CDR3 has 15 amino acids. CDR3 sequence (DNA): TGTGCCAGCAGCCGGATCCTAGGGGAGGAGGAGACCCAGTACTTC. Its protein is CASSRILGEEETQYF.

This chain's CDR3 is CASSLYGTGAYEQYF. The CDR3 region has the DNA TGTGCCAGCAGCTTATATGGGACAGGGGCCTACGAGCAGTACTTC. This chain connects TRBV11-3 to TRBJ2-7; 10 nucleotides agree with TRBD1. V gave up 2 bases and J gave up 2 bases; unmatched junction bases: 3. CDR3 length: 15 amino acids. The germline CDR1 and CDR2 sequences are SGHNT and YENEEA.

This chain connects TRBV11-2 to TRBJ1-1, with 9 bases lining up with TRBD1. The junction had 4 bases not matched to a gene; V was cut back by 5 bases and J by 0 bases. The germline gives CDR1 SGHAT, CDR2 FQNNGV. The CDR3 totals 15 residues. The CDR3 region is CASSAWTGVNTEAFF. CDR3 bases: TGTGCCAGCAGCGCTTGGACAGGGGTGAACACTGAAGCTTTCTTT.

The chain uses TRBV11-3 and TRBJ2-1, with TRBD1 identical over 7 bases. Per the germline V gene, CDR1 is SGHNT and CDR2 is YENEEA. The CDR3 runs 13 residues. Germline trimming cut 5 bases from V and 3 bases from J; bases unmatched to any gene: 1. This CDR3 is CASSRDSYNEQFF. CDR3 nucleotide sequence: TGTGCCAGCAGCAGGGACAGCTACAATGAGCAGTTCTTC.

This clone was counted between two and nine times. This rearrangement joins TRBV5-1 to TRBJ2-1, with D perhaps matching TRBD2 (5 bases). V was clipped by 3 bases and J by 5 bases, with 18 bases between them. The CDR3 extends over 16 amino acids. CDR1 and CDR2 from the germline V gene are SGHRS and YFSETQ. The CDR3, as DNA: TGCGCCAGCAGCTCCAACCCTCTCGGACTGGACAATGAGCAGTTCTTC. Translating gives CASSSNPLGLDNEQFF. Combining the CDR3 with reference TRBV5-1 and TRBJ2-1 gives the whole variable domain KAGVTQTPRYLIKTRGQQVTLSCSPISGHRSVSWYQQTPGQGLQFLFEYFSETQRNKGNFPGRFSGRQFSNSRSEMNVSTLELGDSALYLCASSSNPLGLDNEQFFGPGTRLTVL.

The chain carries TRBV18 and TRBJ2-7, with D unclear. There are 12 residues in the CDR3. V was clipped by 4 bases and J by 4 bases, with 8 bases between them. Germline CDR1 and CDR2: KGHSH and LQKENI. DNA of the CDR3: TGTGCCAGCTCACTCGGAGATTACGAGCAGTACTTC. Translation gives CASSLGDYEQYF.

The CDR3 DNA reads TGTGCCAGCAGCTCGACAGGGTATTTCACTGAAGCTTTCTTT. This codes for CASSSTGYFTEAFF. The chain uses TRBV7-6 and TRBJ1-1, with 7 bases that match TRBD1. Germline V CDR1 and CDR2: SGHVS, FNYEAQ. The trim removed 4 bases at V and 4 bases at J, leaving 6 bases unmatched. This CDR3 region has 14 residues.

The chain carries TRBV19 and TRBJ2-2; the match to TRBD2 covers 13 bases. Germline CDR1 reads LNHDA; CDR2 reads SQIVND (reference sequence). The CDR3 totals 16 residues. With 6 bases clipped from V and 4 bases from J, the junction kept 5 bases outside the gene matches. The CDR3 here is CASSWTSGGSTGELFF. CDR3 in DNA: TGTGCCAGTAGCTGGACTAGCGGGGGCAGCACCGGGGAGCTGTTTTTT.

As regards this clone: The junction does not match germline at one end; this may be a read error. The J gene is TRBJ2-7, the V gene TRBV7-7; D might be TRBD1 (6 bases). The CDR3 has 13 amino acids. Per germline, CDR1 SSHAT and CDR2 FNYEAQ (reference sequence). The CDR3 here is CASSFGSGDEQYF. CDR3 bases: TGTGCTAGCAGCTTTGGCTCAGGGGACGAGCAGTACTTC.

This chain connects TRBV5-4 to TRBJ2-5, with 9 positions matching TRBD2. In germline, CDR1 is SGHNT, CDR2 YYREEE (reference sequence). The CDR3 spans 16 residues. V trimming: 4 bases; J trimming: 1 base; junction bases outside the gene matches: 8. CDR3 residues: CASSRRQAGGQETQYF. The CDR3 nucleotides read TGTGCCAGCAGCCGGAGGCAAGCGGGGGGCCAAGAGACCCAGTACTTC. The entire variable domain, with the rest obtained from reference TRBV5-4 and TRBJ2-5, is as follows: ETGVTQSPTHLIKTRGQQVTLRCSSQSGHNTVSWYQQALGQGPQFIFQYYREEENGRGNFPPRFSGLQFPNYSSELNVNALELDDSALYLCASSRRQAGGQETQYFGPGTRLLVL.

The chain recombines TRBV28 with TRBJ1-2; TRBD1 matches 9 bases. The V segment lost 5 bases and the J segment 7 bases; nucleotides outside the gene matches: 14. This CDR3 spans 16 amino acids. In germline, CDR1 is MDHEN, CDR2 SYDVKM. CDR3: CASSLPGTGWVGGYTF. CDR3 coding DNA: TGTGCCAGCAGTCTCCCCGGGACAGGGTGGGTGGGTGGCTACACCTTC.

The V call is TRBV5-1, the J call TRBJ2-1, with 8 bases identical to TRBD2. The V gene end was trimmed by 1 base and the J gene end by 0 bases; junction bases not matched to a gene: 6. Germline-derived CDR1 and CDR2 are SGHRS and YFSETQ. The CDR3 is 17 amino acids. Here the CDR3 reads CASSLFAGGDSYNEQFF. The CDR3 DNA sequence: TGCGCCAGCAGCTTGTTTGCGGGAGGTGACTCCTACAATGAGCAGTTCTTC.

CDR3 DNA sequence: TGCGCCAGCAGCCCCGGGGACAGAGCTGAAAAACTGTTTTTT. Its protein product is CASSPGDRAEKLFF. The gene calls are TRBV5-1 and TRBJ1-4; TRBD1 matches 7 bases. This CDR3 contains 14 residues. The ends lost 4 bases at V and 7 bases at J; junction bases unmatched: 7. In germline, CDR1 is SGHRS, CDR2 YFSETQ.

The rearrangement uses TRBV5-1 and TRBJ1-2; TRBD1 aligns across 8 bases. Per the germline V gene, CDR1 is SGHRS and CDR2 is YFSETQ. The CDR3 sequence is 14 residues long. Trimming took 0 bases from V and 2 from J; bases not matched to a gene: 0. The CDR3 region has the DNA TGCGCCAGCAGCTTGGGACAGGGGAACTATGGCTACACCTTC. Translated, it gives CASSLGQGNYGYTF.

This clone showed up just a few times. The V and J genes are TRBV15 and TRBJ2-3; TRBD2 might be the D (6 bases). Trimming removed 0 bases at V and 5 bases at J, with 12 bases between. The CDR3 extends over 15 amino acids. Germline CDR1 LNHNV, CDR2 YYDKDF (reference sequence). CDR3 in DNA: TGTGCCACCAGCAGAGAAGGCGGGGCGGTAGATACGCAGTATTTT. It specifies CATSREGGAVDTQYF.

The gene calls are TRBV7-3 and TRBJ2-7, with D perhaps matching TRBD1 (6 bases). Deletions cut 2 bases from V and 0 bases from J, with 8 bases between. This CDR3 comprises 14 residues. CDR1 and CDR2 (germline): SGHTA, FQGTGA. The CDR3 reads CASSLQGSSYEQYF. The CDR3 coding sequence is TGTGCCAGCAGCTTACAGGGGAGCTCCTACGAGCAGTACTTC.

This rearrangement joins TRBV12-5 to TRBJ2-2, with D hard to call. Per germline, CDR1 LGHNT and CDR2 FRNRAP. Between the trimmed V and J ends, which lost 6 bases and 3 bases, there was a span of 8 bases. The CDR3 has 13 amino acids. The CDR3 DNA follows: TGTGCTAGTGGCCCTCTTGACACCGGGGAGCTGTTTTTT. This translates into CASGPLDTGELFF.

The chain employs TRBV18 and TRBJ1-4, with unresolved D. The length of the CDR3 is 12 residues. Germline assignment: CDR1 KGHSH and CDR2 LQKENI. V was cut by 4 bases and J by 12 bases, with 12 bases left in between. The DNA for the CDR3 is TGTGCCAGCTCACTAGCTTCATCGGAACTGTTTTTT. This encodes CASSLASSELFF. The full variable domain, in which reference TRBV18 and TRBJ1-4 provide the parts outside the CDR3, is NAGVMQNPRHLVRRRGQEARLRCSPMKGHSHVYWYRQLPEEGLKFMVYLQKENIIDESGMPKERFSAEFPKEGPSILRIQQVVRGDSAAYFCASSLASSELFFGSGTQLSVL.

The gene calls are TRBV7-8 and TRBJ1-2; D is unclear. Germline assignment: CDR1 SGHVS and CDR2 FQNEAQ. V lost 1 base and J 14 bases, leaving 14 bases between the germline ends. CDR3 length: 12 amino acids. The CDR3 DNA is TGTGCCAGCAGCTTAGGACGGCAGGAAAGGACCTTC. This encodes CASSLGRQERTF.

The gene calls are TRBV18 and TRBJ2-3; 9 bases align to TRBD1. J lost 3 bases, V lost 6 bases, and 7 bases had no gene match. Germline V lookup: CDR1 KGHSH, CDR2 LQKENI. The CDR3 runs to 15 residues. CDR3 protein: CASSDRGTGTDTQYF. As DNA, the CDR3 is TGTGCCAGCTCGGATAGGGGGACAGGGACAGATACGCAGTATTTT.